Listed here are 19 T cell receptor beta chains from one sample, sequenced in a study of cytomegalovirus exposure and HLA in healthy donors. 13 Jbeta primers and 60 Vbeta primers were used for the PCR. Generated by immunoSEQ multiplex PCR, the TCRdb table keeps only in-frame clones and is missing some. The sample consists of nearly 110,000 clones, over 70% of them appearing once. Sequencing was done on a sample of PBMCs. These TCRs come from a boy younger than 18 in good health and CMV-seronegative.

This chain's CDR3 is CAWTEEHTIYF. CDR3 nucleotide sequence: TGTGCCTGGACCGAAGAGCACACCATATATTTT. J is TRBJ1-3 and V is TRBV30, with unresolved D. With 4 bases removed from V and 8 bases from J, the gap between germline ends came to 9 bases. Looked up from germline, CDR1 is GTSNPN and CDR2 is SVGIG (reference sequence). This CDR3 has 11 amino acids.

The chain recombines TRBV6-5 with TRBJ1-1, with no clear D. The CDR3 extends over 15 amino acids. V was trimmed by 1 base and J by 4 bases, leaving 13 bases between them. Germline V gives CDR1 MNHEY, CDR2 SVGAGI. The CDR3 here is CASSYFRAGSTEAFF. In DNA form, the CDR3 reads TGTGCCAGCAGTTACTTCCGGGCGGGGAGCACTGAAGCTTTCTTT.

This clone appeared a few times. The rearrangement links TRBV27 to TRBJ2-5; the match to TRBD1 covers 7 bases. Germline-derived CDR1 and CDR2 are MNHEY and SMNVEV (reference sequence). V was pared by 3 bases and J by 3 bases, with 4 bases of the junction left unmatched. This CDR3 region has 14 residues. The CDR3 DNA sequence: TGTGCCAGCAGTTTCCTCGGGACAGAAGAGACCCAGTACTTC. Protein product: CASSFLGTEETQYF.

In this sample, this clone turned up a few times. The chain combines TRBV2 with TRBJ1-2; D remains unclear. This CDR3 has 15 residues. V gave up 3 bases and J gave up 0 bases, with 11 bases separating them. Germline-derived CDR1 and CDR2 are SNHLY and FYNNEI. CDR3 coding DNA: TGTGCCAGCAGTGAGATGAGGCAGACTAACTATGGCTACACCTTC. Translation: CASSEMRQTNYGYTF.

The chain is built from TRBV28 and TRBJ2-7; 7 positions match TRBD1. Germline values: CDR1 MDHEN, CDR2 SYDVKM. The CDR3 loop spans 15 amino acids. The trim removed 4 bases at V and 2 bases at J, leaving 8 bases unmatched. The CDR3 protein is CASSSSGQRPYEQYF. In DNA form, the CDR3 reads TGTGCCAGCAGTTCCTCGGGACAGCGCCCCTACGAGCAGTACTTC.

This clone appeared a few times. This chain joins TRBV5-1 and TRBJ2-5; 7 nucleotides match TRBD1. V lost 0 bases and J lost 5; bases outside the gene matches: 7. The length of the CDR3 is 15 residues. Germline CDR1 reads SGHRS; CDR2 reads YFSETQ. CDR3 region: CASSLVAGGSETQYF. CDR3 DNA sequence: TGCGCCAGCAGCTTGGTGGCAGGGGGATCCGAGACCCAGTACTTC.

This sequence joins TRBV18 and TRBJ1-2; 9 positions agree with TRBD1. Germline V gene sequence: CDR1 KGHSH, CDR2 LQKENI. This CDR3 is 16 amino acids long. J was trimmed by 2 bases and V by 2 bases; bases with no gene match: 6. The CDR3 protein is CASSPGQGRFNYGYTF. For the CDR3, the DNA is TGTGCCAGCTCACCAGGACAGGGGCGCTTCAACTATGGCTACACCTTC.

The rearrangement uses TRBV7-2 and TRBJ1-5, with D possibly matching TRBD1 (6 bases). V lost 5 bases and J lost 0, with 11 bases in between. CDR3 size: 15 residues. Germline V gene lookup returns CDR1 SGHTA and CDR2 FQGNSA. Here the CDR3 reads CASSLGQYSNQPQHF. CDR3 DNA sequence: TGTGCCAGCAGCCTCGGACAGTATAGCAATCAGCCCCAGCATTTT.

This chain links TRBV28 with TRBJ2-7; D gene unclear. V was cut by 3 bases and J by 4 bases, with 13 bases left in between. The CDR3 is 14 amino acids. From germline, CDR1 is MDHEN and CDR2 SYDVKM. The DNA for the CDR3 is TGTGCCAGCAGTTTCACACCTGTGTCTTACGAGCAGTACTTC. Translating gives CASSFTPVSYEQYF. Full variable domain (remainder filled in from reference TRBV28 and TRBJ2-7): DVKVTQSSRYLVKRTGEKVFLECVQDMDHENMFWYRQDPGLGLRLIYFSYDVKMKEKGDIPEGYSVSREKKERFSLILESASTNQTSMYLCASSFTPVSYEQYFGPGTRLTVT.

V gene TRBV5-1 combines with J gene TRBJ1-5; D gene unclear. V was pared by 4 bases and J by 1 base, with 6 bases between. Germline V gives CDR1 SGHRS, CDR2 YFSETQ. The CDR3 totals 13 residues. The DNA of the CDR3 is TGCGCCAGCAGCCCACTCAGCAATCAGCCCCAGCATTTT. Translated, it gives CASSPLSNQPQHF.

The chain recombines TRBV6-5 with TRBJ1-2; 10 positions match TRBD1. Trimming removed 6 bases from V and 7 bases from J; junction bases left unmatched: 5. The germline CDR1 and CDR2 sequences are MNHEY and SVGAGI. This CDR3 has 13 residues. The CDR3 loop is CASRAGQGSGYTF. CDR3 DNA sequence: TGTGCCAGCAGAGCGGGACAGGGGTCTGGCTACACCTTC.

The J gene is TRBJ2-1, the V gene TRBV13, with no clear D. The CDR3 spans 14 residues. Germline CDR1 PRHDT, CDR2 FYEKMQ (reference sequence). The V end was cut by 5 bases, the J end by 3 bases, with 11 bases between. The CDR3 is CASSLRFFYNEQFF. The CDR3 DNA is TGTGCCAGCAGCCTGCGATTCTTCTACAATGAGCAGTTCTTC.

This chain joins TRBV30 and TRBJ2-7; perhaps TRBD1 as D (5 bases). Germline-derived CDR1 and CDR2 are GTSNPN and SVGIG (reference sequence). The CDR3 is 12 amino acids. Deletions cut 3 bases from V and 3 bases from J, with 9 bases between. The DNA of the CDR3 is TGTGCCTGGAGCAGGGTGGACTACGAGCAGTACTTC. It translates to CAWSRVDYEQYF.

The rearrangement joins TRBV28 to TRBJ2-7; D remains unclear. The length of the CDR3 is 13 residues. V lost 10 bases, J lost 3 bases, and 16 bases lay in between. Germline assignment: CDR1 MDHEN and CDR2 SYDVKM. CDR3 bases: TGTGCCACCACTGGGCACAATAACTACGAGCAGTACTTC. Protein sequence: CATTGHNNYEQYF.

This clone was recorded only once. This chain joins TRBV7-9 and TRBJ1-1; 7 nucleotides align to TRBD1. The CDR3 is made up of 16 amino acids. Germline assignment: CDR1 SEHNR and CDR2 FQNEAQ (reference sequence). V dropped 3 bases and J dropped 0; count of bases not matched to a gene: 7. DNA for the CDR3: TGTGCCAGCAGCTTGGGACAGCTACTGATGAACACTGAAGCTTTCTTT. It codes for CASSLGQLLMNTEAFF.

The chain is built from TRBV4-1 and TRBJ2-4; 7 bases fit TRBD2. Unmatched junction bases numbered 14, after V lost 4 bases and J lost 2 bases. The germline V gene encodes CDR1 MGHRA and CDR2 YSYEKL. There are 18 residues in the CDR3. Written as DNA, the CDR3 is TGCGCCAGCAGCCCTGGACTCCGGGGGGAAACCACCAAAAACATTCAGTACTTC. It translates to CASSPGLRGETTKNIQYF.

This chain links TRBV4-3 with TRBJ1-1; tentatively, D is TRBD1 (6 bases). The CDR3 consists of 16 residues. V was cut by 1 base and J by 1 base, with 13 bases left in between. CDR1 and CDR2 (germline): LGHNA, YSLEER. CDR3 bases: TGCGCCAGCAGCCAAGGAACAGGGATTGGGAACACTGAAGCTTTCTTT. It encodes CASSQGTGIGNTEAFF.

CDR3 coding DNA: TGTGCCAGCAGTTTACACACAAGCACTGAAGCTTTCTTT. Its translation is CASSLHTSTEAFF. The rearrangement links TRBV28 to TRBJ1-1; unclear D gene. This CDR3 is built from 13 residues. Germline V CDR1 and CDR2: MDHEN, SYDVKM. The germline V and J ends were trimmed by 2 bases and 4 bases, with 8 bases remaining between them.

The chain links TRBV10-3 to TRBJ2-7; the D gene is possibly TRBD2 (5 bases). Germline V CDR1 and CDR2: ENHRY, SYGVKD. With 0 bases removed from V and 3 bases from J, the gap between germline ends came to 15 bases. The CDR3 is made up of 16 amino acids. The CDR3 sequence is CAISESIGEYLYEQYF. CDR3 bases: TGTGCCATCAGTGAGTCGATCGGGGAATACCTCTACGAGCAGTACTTC.